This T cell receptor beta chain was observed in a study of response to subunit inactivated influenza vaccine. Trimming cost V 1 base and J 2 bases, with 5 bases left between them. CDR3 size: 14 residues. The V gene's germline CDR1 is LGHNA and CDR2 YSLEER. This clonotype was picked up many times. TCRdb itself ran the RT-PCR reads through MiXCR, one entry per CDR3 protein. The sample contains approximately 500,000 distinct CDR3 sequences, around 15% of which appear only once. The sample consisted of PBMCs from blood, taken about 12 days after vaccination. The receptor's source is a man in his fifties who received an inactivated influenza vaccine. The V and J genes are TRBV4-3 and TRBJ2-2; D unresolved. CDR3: CASSQGRNTGELFF. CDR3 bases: TGCGCCAGCAGCCAAGGGAGAAACACCGGGGAGCTGTTTTTT.